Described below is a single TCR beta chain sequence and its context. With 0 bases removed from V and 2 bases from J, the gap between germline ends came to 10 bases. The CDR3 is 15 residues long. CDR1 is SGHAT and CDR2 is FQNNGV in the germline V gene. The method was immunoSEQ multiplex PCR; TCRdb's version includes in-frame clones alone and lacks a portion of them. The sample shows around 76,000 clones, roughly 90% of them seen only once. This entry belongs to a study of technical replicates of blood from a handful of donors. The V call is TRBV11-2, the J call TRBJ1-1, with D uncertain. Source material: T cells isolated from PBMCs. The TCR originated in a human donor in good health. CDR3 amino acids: CASSLDRADNTEAFF. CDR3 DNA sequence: TGTGCCAGCAGCTTAGATCGTGCGGATAACACTGAAGCTTTCTTT.